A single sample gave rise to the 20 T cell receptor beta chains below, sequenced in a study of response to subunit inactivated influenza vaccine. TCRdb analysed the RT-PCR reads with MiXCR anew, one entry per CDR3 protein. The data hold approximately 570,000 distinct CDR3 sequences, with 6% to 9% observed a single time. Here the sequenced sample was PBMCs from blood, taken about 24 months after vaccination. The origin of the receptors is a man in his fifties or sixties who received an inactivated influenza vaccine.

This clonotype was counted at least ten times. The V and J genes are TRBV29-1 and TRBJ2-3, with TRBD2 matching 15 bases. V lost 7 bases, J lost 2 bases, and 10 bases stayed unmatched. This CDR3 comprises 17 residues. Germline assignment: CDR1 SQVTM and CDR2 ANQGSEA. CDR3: CSAKGLAGGRATDTQYF. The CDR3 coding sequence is TGCAGCGCCAAGGGACTAGCGGGAGGAAGGGCCACAGATACGCAGTATTTT.

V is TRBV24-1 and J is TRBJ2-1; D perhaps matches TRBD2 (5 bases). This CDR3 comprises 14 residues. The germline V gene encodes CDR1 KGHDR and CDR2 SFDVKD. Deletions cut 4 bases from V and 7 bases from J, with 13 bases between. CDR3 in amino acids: CATSDRPGWNEQFF. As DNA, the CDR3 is TGTGCCACCAGTGACCGCCCGGGGTGGAATGAGCAGTTCTTC.

The CDR3 loop reads CASSYSALVTGNTIYF. CDR3 nucleotide sequence: TGTGCCAGCAGTTACTCTGCGTTGGTTACCGGAAACACCATATATTTT. The chain joins TRBV6-5 to TRBJ1-3; no firm D call. Between the trimmed V and J ends, which lost 0 bases and 4 bases, there was a span of 13 bases. The CDR3 covers 16 residues. Germline CDR1 MNHEY, CDR2 SVGAGI.

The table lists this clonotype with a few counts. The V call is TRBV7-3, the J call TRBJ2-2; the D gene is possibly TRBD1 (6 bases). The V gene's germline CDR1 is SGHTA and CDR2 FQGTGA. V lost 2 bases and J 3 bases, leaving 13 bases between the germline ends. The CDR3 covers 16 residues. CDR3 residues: CASSLLRAGDTGELFF. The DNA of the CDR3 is TGTGCCAGCAGCTTATTACGGGCAGGGGACACCGGGGAGCTGTTTTTT.

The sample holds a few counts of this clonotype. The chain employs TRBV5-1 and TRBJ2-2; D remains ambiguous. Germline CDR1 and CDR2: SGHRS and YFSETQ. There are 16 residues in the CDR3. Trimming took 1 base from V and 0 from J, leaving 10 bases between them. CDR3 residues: CASSLNPPTNTGELFF. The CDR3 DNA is TGCGCCAGCAGCTTGAATCCCCCGACGAACACCGGGGAGCTGTTTTTT.

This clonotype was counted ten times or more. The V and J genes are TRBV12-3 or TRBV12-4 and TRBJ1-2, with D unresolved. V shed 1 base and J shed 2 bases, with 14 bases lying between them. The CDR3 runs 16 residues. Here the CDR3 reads CASSLGGAFVNYGYTF. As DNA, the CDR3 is TGTGCCAGCAGTTTAGGTGGCGCGTTCGTAAACTATGGCTACACCTTC.

The CDR3 loop reads CASSDGTGVQTQYF. Written as DNA, the CDR3 is TGTGCCAGCAGTGATGGGACAGGGGTACAGACCCAGTACTTC. This sequence joins TRBV2 and TRBJ2-5, with 10 bases fitting TRBD1. The germline V gene has CDR1 SNHLY and CDR2 FYNNEI. This CDR3 is 14 amino acids long. V shed 3 bases, J shed 6 bases, and the junction held 4 bases outside the gene matches. Filled out from reference TRBV2 and TRBJ2-5, the complete variable domain reads EPEVTQTPSHQVTQMGQEVILRCVPISNHLYFYWYRQILGQKVEFLVSFYNNEISEKSEIFDDQFSVERPDGSNFTLKIRSTKLEDSAMYFCASSDGTGVQTQYFGPGTRLLVL.

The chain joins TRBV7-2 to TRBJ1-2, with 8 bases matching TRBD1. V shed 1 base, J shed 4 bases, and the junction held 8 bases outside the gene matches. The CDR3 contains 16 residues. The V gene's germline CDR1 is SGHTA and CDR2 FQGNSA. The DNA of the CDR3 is TGTGCCAGCAGCTTAGGGACCGGGACAGGAACCTATGGCTACACCTTC. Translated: CASSLGTGTGTYGYTF.

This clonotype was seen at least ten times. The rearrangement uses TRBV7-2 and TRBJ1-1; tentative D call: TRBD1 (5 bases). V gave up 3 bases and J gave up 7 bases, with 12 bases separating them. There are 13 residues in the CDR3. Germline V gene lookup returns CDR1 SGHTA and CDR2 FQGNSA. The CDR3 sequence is CASSLGREVEAFF. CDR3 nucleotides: TGTGCCAGCAGCTTGGGCAGGGAGGTTGAAGCTTTCTTT.

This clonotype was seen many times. As DNA, the CDR3 is TGTGCCAGCAGCCCCACAGGGTCCGGAAACACCATATATTTT. Translation: CASSPTGSGNTIYF. The chain recombines TRBV7-2 with TRBJ1-3; possible D gene TRBD1, 6 bases. The CDR3 spans 14 residues. V shed 5 bases and J shed 4 bases, with 12 bases lying between them. Germline lookup yields CDR1 SGHTA and CDR2 FQGNSA.

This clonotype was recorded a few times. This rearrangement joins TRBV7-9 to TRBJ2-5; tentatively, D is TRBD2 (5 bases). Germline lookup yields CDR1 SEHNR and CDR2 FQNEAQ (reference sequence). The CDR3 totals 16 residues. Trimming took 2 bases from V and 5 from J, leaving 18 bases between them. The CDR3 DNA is TGTGCCAGCAGCTTAATGTCCGGACTGGGCGGGGAGACCCAGTACTTC. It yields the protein CASSLMSGLGGETQYF.

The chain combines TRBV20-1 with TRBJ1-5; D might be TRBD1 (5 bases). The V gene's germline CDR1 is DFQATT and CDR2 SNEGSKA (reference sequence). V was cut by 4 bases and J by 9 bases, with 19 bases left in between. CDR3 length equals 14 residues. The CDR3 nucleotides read TGCAGTGCTATCCTAGGACCCCAGGGAATGCCCCAGCATTTT. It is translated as CSAILGPQGMPQHF.

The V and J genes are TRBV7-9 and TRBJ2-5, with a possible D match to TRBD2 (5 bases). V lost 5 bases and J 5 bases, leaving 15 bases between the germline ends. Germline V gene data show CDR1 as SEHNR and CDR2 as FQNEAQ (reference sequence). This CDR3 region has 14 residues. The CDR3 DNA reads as TGTGCCAGCAGCGCAGTGGGAGAACGGGAGACCCAGTACTTC. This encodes CASSAVGERETQYF.

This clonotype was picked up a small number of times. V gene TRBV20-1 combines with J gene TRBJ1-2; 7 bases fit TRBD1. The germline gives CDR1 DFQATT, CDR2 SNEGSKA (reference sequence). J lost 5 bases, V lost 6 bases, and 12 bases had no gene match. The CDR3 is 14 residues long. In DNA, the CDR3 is TGCAGTGCCAGGGGGAACCAGGGGAAGTATGGCTACACCTTC. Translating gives CSARGNQGKYGYTF.

In DNA, the CDR3 is TGTGCCAGCAGCCCCCTTTCTACCGGCACCGGGGAGCTGTTTTTT. This encodes CASSPLSTGTGELFF. The J gene is TRBJ2-2, the V gene TRBV7-6, with D unclear. Germline V gene data show CDR1 as SGHVS and CDR2 as FNYEAQ. V was shortened by 5 bases and J by 4 bases, with 14 bases between the two germline ends. The CDR3 has 15 amino acids.

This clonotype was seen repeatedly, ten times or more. CDR3 DNA sequence: TGTGCCAGCAGTTACTCACCGGGACAGGGGGCGACGGAAACCAATCAGCCCCAGCATTTT. It specifies CASSYSPGQGATETNQPQHF. The chain employs TRBV6-2 or TRBV6-3 and TRBJ1-5, with 12 bases lining up with TRBD1. CDR1 is MNHEY, CDR2 SVGEGT, per germline. With 0 bases clipped from V and 3 bases from J, the junction kept 12 bases outside the gene matches. This CDR3 has 20 residues.

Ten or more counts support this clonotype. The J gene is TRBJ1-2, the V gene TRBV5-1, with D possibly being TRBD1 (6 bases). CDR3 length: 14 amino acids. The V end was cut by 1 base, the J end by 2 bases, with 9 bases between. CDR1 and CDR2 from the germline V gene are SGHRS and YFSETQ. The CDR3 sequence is CASSLSQGNYGYTF. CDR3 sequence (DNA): TGCGCCAGCAGCTTGTCCCAGGGGAACTATGGCTACACCTTC.

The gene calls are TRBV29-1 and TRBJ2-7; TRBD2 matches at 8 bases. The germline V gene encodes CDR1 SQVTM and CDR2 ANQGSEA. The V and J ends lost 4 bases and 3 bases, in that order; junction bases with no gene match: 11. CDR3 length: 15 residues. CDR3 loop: CSVGAAGGLYYEQYF. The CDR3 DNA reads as TGCAGCGTTGGGGCTGCGGGGGGACTATACTACGAGCAGTACTTC.

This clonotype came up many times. CDR3 amino acids: CASSIDIKGQPQHF. The CDR3 nucleotides read TGTGCCAGCAGTATTGACATAAAGGGTCAGCCCCAGCATTTT. V gene TRBV12-3 or TRBV12-4 combines with J gene TRBJ1-5; no reliable D call. V lost 5 bases and J 6 bases, leaving 14 bases between the germline ends. CDR3 length: 14 amino acids.

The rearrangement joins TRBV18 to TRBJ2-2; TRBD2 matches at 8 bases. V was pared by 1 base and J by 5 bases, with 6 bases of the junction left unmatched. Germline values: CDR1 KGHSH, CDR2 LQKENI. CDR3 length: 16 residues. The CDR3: CASSPQKAGVTGELFF. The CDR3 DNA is TGTGCCAGCTCACCACAGAAAGCGGGAGTTACCGGGGAGCTGTTTTTT.